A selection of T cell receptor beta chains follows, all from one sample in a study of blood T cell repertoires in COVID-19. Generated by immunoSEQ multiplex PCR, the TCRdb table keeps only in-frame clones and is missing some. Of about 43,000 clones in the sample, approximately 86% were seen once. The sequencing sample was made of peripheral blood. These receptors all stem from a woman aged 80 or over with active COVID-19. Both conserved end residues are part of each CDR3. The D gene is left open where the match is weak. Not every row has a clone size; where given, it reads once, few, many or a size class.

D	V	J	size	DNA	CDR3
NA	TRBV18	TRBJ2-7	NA	TGTGCCAGCTCACCGGCGGGACAGCCCTCCTACGAGCAGTACTTC	CASSPAGQPSYEQYF
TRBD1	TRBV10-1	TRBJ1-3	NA	TGCGCCAGCAGCCTCATCTCCGGGACAGGGCCGAGTGGAAACACCATATATTTT	CASSLISGTGPSGNTIYF
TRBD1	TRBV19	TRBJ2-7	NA	TGTGCCAGTAGTAGGCGGGGGACAGGGGCCGAATCCTACGAGCAGTACTTC	CASSRRGTGAESYEQYF
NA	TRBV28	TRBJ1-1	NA	TGTGCCAGCAGTTCCCCTTACGGGTTCGGACAGCAAGGTCGGGTAAACACTGAAGCTTTCTTT	CASSSPYGFGQQGRVNTEAFF
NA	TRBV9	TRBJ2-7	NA	TGTGCCAGCGGTGCGGGACCGGTGCCCTACGAGCAGTACTTC	CASGAGPVPYEQYF
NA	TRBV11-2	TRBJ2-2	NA	TGTGCCAGCAGCTTGCCAGGCACCCCTGGGGAGCTGTTTTTT	CASSLPGTPGELFF
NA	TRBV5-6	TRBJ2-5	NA	TGTGCCAGCAGCTCGCAAGAGACCCAGTACTTC	CASSSQETQYF
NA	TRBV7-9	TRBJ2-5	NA	TGTGCCAGCAGCTTAACGAGTGAGACCCAGTACTTC	CASSLTSETQYF
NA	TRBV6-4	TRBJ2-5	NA	TGTGCCAGCAGCCACCCCGGCTTCCGGGGGAACAAAGAGACCCAGTACTTC	CASSHPGFRGNKETQYF
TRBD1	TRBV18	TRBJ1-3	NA	TGTGCCAGCTCCCCCCAGACAGGGCGCCGAAGCTCTGGAAACACCATATATTTT	CASSPQTGRRSSGNTIYF
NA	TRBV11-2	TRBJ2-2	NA	TGTGCCAGCAGCTTATACAGGGCTAGAGGGGAGCTGTTTTTT	CASSLYRARGELFF
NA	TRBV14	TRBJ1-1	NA	TGTGCCAGCAGCCAAGGAAGGGGCACTGAAGCTTTCTTT	CASSQGRGTEAFF
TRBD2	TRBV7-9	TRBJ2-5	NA	TGTGCCAGCACCCTAGCGGGGGGTCTGGAGACCCAGTACTTC	CASTLAGGLETQYF
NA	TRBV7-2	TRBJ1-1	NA	TGTGCCAGCAGCGCAGGACAGCTCATGAACACTGAAGCTTTCTTT	CASSAGQLMNTEAFF
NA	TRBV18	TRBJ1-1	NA	TGTGCCAGCTCACCGGGAGCGGCTGAAGCTTTCTTT	CASSPGAAEAFF
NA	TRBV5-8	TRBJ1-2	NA	TGTGCCAGCAGCCGGGAGGTGTCACCACCCCATGGCTACACCTTC	CASSREVSPPHGYTF
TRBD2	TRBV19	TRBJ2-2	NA	TGTGCCAGTAGCCCTGGACTAGCGAACACCGGGGAGCTGTTTTTT	CASSPGLANTGELFF
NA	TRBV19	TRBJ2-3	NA	TGTGCCAGTACCCACCCTGGAGTTCCAGATACGCAGTATTTT	CASTHPGVPDTQYF
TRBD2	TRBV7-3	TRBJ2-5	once	TGTGCCCCTCTTAGGAGTAGCGGGATCCAAGAGACCCAGTACTTC	CAPLRSSGIQETQYF
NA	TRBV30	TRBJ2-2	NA	TGTGCCTGGCGTTTCGGAGCGACCGGGGAGCTGTTTTTT	CAWRFGATGELFF
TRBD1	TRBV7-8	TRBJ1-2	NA	TGTGCCAGCAGCTTACGAGACCGGGACAGGGGGCTCTATGGCTACACCTTC	CASSLRDRDRGLYGYTF
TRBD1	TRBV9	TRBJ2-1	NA	TGTGCCAGCAGCGTGACAGGGAAAGGGATCTACAATGAGCAGTTCTTC	CASSVTGKGIYNEQFF
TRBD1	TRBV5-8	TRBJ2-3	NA	TGTGCCAGCAGCTTCGACAGGGGGGGATTATTAGGCACAGATACGCAGTATTTT	CASSFDRGGLLGTDTQYF
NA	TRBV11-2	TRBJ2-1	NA	TGTGCCAGCAGCTTCGAGGGGGGGGTCTACAATGAGCAGTTCTTC	CASSFEGGVYNEQFF
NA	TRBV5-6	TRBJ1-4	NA	TGTGCCAGCAGGTATTCAGGGGATCGTAGTGAAAAACTGTTTTTT	CASRYSGDRSEKLFF
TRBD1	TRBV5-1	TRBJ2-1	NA	TGCGCCAGCGGACGACAGGGGAAAGATGAGCAGTTCTTC	CASGRQGKDEQFF
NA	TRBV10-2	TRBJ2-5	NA	TGCGCCAGCAGTGAGTCGGGGGGAGGGACCCAGTACTTC	CASSESGGGTQYF
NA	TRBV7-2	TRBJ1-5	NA	TGTGCCAGCAGCTTGGCAGGGGTCCCCAATCAGCCCCAGCATTTT	CASSLAGVPNQPQHF
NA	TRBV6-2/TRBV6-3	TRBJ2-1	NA	TGTGCCAGCAGTTACTCGATTAAGCAATCCTACAATGAGCAGTTCTTC	CASSYSIKQSYNEQFF
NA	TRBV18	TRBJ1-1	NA	TGTGCCAGCTCAGAGGACTCCGGGACAATAAAGAACACTGAAGCTTTCTTT	CASSEDSGTIKNTEAFF
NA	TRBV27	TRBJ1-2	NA	TGTGCCAGCGGGTGGGGCGCAAGTCCTAACTATGGCTACACCTTC	CASGWGASPNYGYTF
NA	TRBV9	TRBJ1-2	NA	TGTGCCAGCAGCCCCGAAGTCATTCGGAACTATGGCTACACCTTC	CASSPEVIRNYGYTF
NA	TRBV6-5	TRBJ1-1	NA	TGTGCCAGCGGTACAGGCCTGAACACTGAAGCTTTCTTT	CASGTGLNTEAFF
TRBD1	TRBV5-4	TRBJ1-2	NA	TGTGCCAGCAGCCCGCGACAGGGGCGCGGCTATGGCTACACCTTC	CASSPRQGRGYGYTF
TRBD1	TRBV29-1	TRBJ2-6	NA	TGCAGCGTTGGTCGACAGGGGGCGTCAGGGGCCAACGTCCTGACTTTC	CSVGRQGASGANVLTF
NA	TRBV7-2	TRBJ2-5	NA	TGTGCCAGCAGCTTAGGGAGGGGCCTCCAAGAGACCCAGTACTTC	CASSLGRGLQETQYF
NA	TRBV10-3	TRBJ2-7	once	TGTGCCACCAGCTCCCAATTGACTGGTTCCTACGAGCAGTACTTC	CATSSQLTGSYEQYF